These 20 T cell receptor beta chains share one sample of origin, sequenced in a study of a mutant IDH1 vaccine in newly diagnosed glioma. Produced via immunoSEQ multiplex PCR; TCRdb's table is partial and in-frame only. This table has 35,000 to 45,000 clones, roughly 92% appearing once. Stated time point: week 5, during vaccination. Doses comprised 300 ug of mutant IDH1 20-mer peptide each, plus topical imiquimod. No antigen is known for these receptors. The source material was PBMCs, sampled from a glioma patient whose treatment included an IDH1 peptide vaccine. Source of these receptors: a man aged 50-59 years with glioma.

The CDR3 nucleotides read TGTGCCAGCAGCCTTTGGACGGGACAGGGAGTCGAAAAACTGTTTTTT. Its translation: CASSLWTGQGVEKLFF. This chain links TRBV28 with TRBJ1-4, with 9 bases fitting TRBD1. V was pared by 6 bases and J by 8 bases, with 13 bases of the junction left unmatched. The CDR3 is 16 amino acids. Germline V gene sequence: CDR1 MDHEN, CDR2 SYDVKM.

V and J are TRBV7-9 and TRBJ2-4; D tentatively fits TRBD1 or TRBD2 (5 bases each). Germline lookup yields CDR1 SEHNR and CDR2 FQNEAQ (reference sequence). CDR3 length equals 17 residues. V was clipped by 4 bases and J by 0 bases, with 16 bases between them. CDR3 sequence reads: CASSSRVRVQAKNIQYF. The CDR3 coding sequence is TGTGCCAGCAGCTCCAGGGTGCGGGTCCAAGCCAAAAACATTCAGTACTTC.

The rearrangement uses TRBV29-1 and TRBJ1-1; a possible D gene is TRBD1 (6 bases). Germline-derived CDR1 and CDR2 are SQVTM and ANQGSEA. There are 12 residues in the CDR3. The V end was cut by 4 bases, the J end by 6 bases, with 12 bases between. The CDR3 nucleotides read TGCAGCGTTGTCCGGGACACGCCTGAAGCTTTCTTT. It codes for CSVVRDTPEAFF.

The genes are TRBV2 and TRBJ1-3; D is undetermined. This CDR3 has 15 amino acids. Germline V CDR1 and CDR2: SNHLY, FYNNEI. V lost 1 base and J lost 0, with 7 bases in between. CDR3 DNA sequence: TGTGCCAGCAGTGAAGAGGCAGTCTCTGGAAACACCATATATTTT. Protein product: CASSEEAVSGNTIYF.

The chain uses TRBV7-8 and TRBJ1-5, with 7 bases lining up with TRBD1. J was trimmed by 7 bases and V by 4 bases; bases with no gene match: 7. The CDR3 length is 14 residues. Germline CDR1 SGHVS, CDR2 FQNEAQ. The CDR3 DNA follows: TGTGCCAGCAGCTCGACAGGGATCCCGCAGCCCCAGCATTTT. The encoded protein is CASSSTGIPQPQHF. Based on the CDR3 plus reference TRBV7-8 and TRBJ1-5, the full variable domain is GAGVSQSPRYKVAKRGQDVALRCDPISGHVSLFWYQQALGQGPEFLTYFQNEAQLDKSGLPSDRFFAERPEGSVSTLKIQRTQQEDSAVYLCASSSTGIPQPQHFGDGTRLSIL.

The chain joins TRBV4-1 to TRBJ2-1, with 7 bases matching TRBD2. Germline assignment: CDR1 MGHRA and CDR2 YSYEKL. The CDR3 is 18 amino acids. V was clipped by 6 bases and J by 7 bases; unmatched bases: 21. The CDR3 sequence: CASSFQGSARGVGNEQFF. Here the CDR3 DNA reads TGCGCCAGCAGTTTCCAGGGATCGGCCCGGGGGGTAGGGAATGAGCAGTTCTTC.

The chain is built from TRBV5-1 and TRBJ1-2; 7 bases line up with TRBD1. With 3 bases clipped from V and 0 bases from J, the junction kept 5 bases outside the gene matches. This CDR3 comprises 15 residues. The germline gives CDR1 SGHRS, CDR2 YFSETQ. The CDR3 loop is CASSSSGQSNYGYTF. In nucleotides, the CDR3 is TGCGCCAGCAGCTCGTCGGGACAGTCTAACTATGGCTACACCTTC.

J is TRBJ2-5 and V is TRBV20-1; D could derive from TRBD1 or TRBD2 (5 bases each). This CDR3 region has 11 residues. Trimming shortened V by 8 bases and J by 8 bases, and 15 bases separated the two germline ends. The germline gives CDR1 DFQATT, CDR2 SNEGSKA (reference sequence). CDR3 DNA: TGCAGTACGAGGGACGGGGTTACCCAGTACTTC. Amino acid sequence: CSTRDGVTQYF.

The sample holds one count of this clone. CDR3 region: CASSPTGGPWNEQFF. The CDR3 nucleotides read TGTGCCAGCAGTCCCACAGGGGGCCCTTGGAATGAGCAGTTCTTC. The V call is TRBV28, the J call TRBJ2-1; 9 bases agree with TRBD1. V was pared by 5 bases and J by 7 bases, with 9 bases of the junction left unmatched. The CDR3 covers 15 residues. CDR1 MDHEN and CDR2 SYDVKM come from the germline V gene.

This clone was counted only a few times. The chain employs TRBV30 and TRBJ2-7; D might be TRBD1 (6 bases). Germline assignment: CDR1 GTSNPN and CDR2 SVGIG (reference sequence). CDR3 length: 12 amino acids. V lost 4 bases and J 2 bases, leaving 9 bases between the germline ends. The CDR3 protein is CAWTGDTYEQYF. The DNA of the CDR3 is TGTGCCTGGACAGGGGATACCTACGAGCAGTACTTC.

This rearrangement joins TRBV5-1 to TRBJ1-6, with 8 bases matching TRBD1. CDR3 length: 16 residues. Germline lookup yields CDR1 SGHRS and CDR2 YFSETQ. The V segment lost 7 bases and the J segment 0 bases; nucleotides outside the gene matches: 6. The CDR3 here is CASRTTGGSYNSPLHF. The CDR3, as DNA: TGCGCCAGCCGTACCACAGGGGGCTCCTATAATTCACCCCTCCACTTT. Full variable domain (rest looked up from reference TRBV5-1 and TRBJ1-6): KAGVTQTPRYLIKTRGQQVTLSCSPISGHRSVSWYQQTPGQGLQFLFEYFSETQRNKGNFPGRFSGRQFSNSRSEMNVSTLELGDSALYLCASRTTGGSYNSPLHFGNGTRLTVT.

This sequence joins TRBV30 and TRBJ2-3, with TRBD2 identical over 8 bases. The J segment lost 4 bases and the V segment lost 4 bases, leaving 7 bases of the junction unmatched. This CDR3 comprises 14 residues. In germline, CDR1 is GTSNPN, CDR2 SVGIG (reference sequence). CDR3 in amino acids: CAWKRESGADTQYF. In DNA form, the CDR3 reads TGTGCCTGGAAGCGGGAGAGCGGAGCAGATACGCAGTATTTT. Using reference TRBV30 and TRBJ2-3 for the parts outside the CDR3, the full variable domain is SQTIHQWPATLVQPVGSPLSLECTVEGTSNPNLYWYRQAAGRGLQLLFYSVGIGQISSEVPQNLSASRPQDRQFILSSKKLLLSDSGFYLCAWKRESGADTQYFGPGTRLTVL.

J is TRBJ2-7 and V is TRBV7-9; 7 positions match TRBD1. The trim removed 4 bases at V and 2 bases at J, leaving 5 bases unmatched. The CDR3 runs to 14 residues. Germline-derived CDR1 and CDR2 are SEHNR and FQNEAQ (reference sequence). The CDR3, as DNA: TGTGCCAGCAGCTCATCCAGGGGGACCTACGAGCAGTACTTC. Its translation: CASSSSRGTYEQYF.

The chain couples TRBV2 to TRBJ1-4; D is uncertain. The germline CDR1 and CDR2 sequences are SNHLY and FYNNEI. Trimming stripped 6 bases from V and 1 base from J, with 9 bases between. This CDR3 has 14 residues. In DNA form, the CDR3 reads TGTGCCAGCAGGGGGAGGAGAACTAATGAAAAACTGTTTTTT. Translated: CASRGRRTNEKLFF.

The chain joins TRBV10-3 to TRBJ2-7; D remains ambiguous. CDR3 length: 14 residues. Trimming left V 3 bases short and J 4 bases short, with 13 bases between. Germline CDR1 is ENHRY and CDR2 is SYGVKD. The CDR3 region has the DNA TGTGCCATCAGTGAAGTGTTGGGCGGATACGAGCAGTACTTC. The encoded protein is CAISEVLGGYEQYF.

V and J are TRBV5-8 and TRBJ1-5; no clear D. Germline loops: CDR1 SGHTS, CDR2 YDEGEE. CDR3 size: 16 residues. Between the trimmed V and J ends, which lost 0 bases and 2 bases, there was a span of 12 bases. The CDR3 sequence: CASSLVAVTRNQPQHF. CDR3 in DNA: TGTGCCAGCAGCTTGGTGGCAGTAACCCGCAATCAGCCCCAGCATTTT.

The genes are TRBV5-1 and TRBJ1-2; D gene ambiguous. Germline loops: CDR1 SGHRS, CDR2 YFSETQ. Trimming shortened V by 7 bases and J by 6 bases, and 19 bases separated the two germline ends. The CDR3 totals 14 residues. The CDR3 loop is CASREVVGIDGYTF. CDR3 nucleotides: TGCGCCAGCCGGGAGGTAGTTGGTATTGATGGCTACACCTTC.

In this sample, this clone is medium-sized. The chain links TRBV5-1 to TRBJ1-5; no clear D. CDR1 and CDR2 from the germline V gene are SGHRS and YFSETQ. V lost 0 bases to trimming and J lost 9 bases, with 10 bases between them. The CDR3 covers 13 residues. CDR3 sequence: CASSLASGRPQHF. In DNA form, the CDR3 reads TGCGCCAGCAGCTTGGCCTCCGGACGGCCCCAGCATTTT.

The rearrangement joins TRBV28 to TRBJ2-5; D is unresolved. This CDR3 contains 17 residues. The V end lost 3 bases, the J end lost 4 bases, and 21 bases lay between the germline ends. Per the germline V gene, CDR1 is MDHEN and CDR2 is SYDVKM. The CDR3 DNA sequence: TGTGCCAGCAGTTTTGGTTTGTTGTCCGACCAAGGAGAGACCCAGTACTTC. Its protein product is CASSFGLLSDQGETQYF.

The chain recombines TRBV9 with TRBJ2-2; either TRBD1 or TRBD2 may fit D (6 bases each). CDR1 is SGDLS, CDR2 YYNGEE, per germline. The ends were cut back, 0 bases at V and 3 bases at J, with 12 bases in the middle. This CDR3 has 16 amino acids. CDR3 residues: CASSVEGGRDTGELFF. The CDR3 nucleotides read TGTGCCAGCAGCGTAGAGGGGGGCAGAGACACCGGGGAGCTGTTTTTT.